There are a few counts of the clone carrying this T cell receptor (beta chain). The data derive from a study of blood T cell repertoires in COVID-19. Background on the study: Acute-phase and convalescent COVID-19 samples originated in the United States, Italy and Spain. T cells, B-cell-depleted T cells, or PBMCs provided the cDNA or gDNA that served as material.

CDR1 MDHEN and CDR2 SYDVKM come from the germline V gene. The V end was cut by 5 bases, the J end by 9 bases, with 20 bases between. The CDR3 contains 14 residues. Produced via immunoSEQ multiplex PCR; TCRdb's table is partial and in-frame only. The sample shows roughly 110,000 clones, approximately 84% of them seen only once. This sequence originates from a man aged 40-55 years with acute or convalescent COVID-19. This chain joins TRBV28 and TRBJ2-7; D is perhaps TRBD1 (6 bases). The sample consisted of peripheral blood. For the CDR3, the DNA is TGTGCCAGCAGTCTTACAGGGTTTCTTACGCCGCAGTACTTC. Translating it yields CASSLTGFLTPQYF. Variable domain in full (rest from reference TRBV28 and TRBJ2-7): DVKVTQSSRYLVKRTGEKVFLECVQDMDHENMFWYRQDPGLGLRLIYFSYDVKMKEKGDIPEGYSVSREKKERFSLILESASTNQTSMYLCASSLTGFLTPQYFGPGTRLTVT.